Detailed here is one T cell receptor beta chain. From the 5' RACE reads, TCRdb called clonotypes with MiXCR, one entry per CDR3 protein. The sample lists around 480,000 distinct CDR3 sequences, approximately 15% occurring once. V trimming: 6 bases; J trimming: 0 bases; junction bases outside the gene matches: 9. The V gene's germline CDR1 is ENHRY and CDR2 SYGVKD. This CDR3 region has 16 residues. These data belong to a study of identical twins. This sample also appeared in a second study, on yellow fever vaccine responses in identical twins.

What was sequenced was CD4+ T cells sorted from blood. The chain recombines TRBV10-3 with TRBJ2-7, with TRBD2 identical over 9 bases. The sequence derives from a young woman in good health. CDR3 region: CAIRPKTSGSSYEQYF. For the CDR3, the DNA is TGTGCCATCAGGCCAAAGACTAGCGGTAGCTCCTACGAGCAGTACTTC.